What follows are 8 T cell receptor beta chains derived from one specimen sequenced in a study of blood T cell repertoires in COVID-19. Profiling relied on immunoSEQ multiplex PCR, and the TCRdb table lists in-frame clones only, not all of them. This table has 300,000 or so clones, 90% appearing once. Sequenced material: PBMCs or T cells enriched from blood (not recorded which). Source of these receptors: a man between 60 and 70 years old who had recovered from COVID-19.

In nucleotides, the CDR3 is TGTGCCAGTAGTATGTTTTCTGGACAGGGGGCTGGAAACACCATATATTTT. It translates to CASSMFSGQGAGNTIYF. The chain joins TRBV19 to TRBJ1-3, with 10 bases that match TRBD1. The CDR3 loop spans 17 amino acids. Looked up from germline, CDR1 is LNHDA and CDR2 is SQIVND (reference sequence). Losses at the gene ends were 3 bases for V and 2 bases for J; bases not matched to a gene: 7.

This chain uses TRBV30 with TRBJ2-7; perhaps TRBD1 as D (6 bases). Germline assignment: CDR1 GTSNPN and CDR2 SVGIG (reference sequence). The length of the CDR3 is 14 residues. V was clipped by 0 bases and J by 5 bases, with 14 bases between them. CDR3 coding DNA: TGTGCCTGGAGTGTGATGGGGGCGGTGAACGAGCAGTACTTC. This codes for CAWSVMGAVNEQYF.

The rearrangement links TRBV2 to TRBJ2-7; 8 nucleotides align to TRBD1. V shed 3 bases and J 5 bases; nucleotides not matched to a gene: 9. The CDR3 length is 15 residues. Germline values: CDR1 SNHLY, CDR2 FYNNEI. The CDR3 DNA reads TGTGCCAGCAGTGATGAGACAGGGGTTACGGACGAGCAGTACTTC. This codes for CASSDETGVTDEQYF.

The chain's CDR3 is CASSVGGGASTGELFF. The CDR3 nucleotides are TGTGCCAGCAGTGTGGGGGGAGGGGCCAGCACCGGGGAGCTGTTTTTT. V gene TRBV2 combines with J gene TRBJ2-2, with 7 positions matching TRBD2. The CDR3 extends over 16 amino acids. The junction had 9 bases not matched to a gene; V was cut back by 4 bases and J by 4 bases. Germline lookup yields CDR1 SNHLY and CDR2 FYNNEI.

There are a few counts of this clone. The chain joins TRBV3-1 (or the pseudogene TRBV3-2) to TRBJ2-1, with D perhaps TRBD1 (5 bases). CDR1 LGHDT and CDR2 YNNKEL come from the germline V gene (reference sequence). The V gene lost 3 bases and the J gene lost 2 bases, with 11 bases spanning the gap. The CDR3 extends over 15 amino acids. Here the CDR3 DNA reads TGTGCCAGCAGCCACCCCGCAGGGACCTACAATGAGCAGTTCTTC. This sequence encodes CASSHPAGTYNEQFF.

As DNA, the CDR3 is TGTGCCAGTAGCATCCGAGACAGGGGACGGGGCAATCAGCCCCAGCATTTT. Residues: CASSIRDRGRGNQPQHF. This chain connects TRBV19 to TRBJ1-5; 8 positions agree with TRBD1. The CDR3 is made up of 17 amino acids. The germline CDR1 and CDR2 sequences are LNHDA and SQIVND (reference sequence). J was trimmed by 2 bases and V by 6 bases; bases with no gene match: 12.

The genes are TRBV7-8 and TRBJ2-2; D perhaps matches TRBD1 (5 bases). The CDR3 totals 15 residues. Trimming cost V 5 bases and J 1 base, with 11 bases left between them. The germline CDR1 and CDR2 sequences are SGHVS and FQNEAQ. The CDR3 DNA sequence: TGTGCCAGCAGCCAGAATCAGGGGAACACCGGGGAGCTGTTTTTT. Protein product: CASSQNQGNTGELFF.

V usage is TRBV3-1 (or the pseudogene TRBV3-2) and J usage is TRBJ1-2, with 9 bases that match TRBD1. CDR3 length: 14 amino acids. Germline V gives CDR1 LGHDT, CDR2 YNNKEL (reference sequence). The V gene end was trimmed by 2 bases and the J gene end by 7 bases; junction bases not matched to a gene: 5. The CDR3 spells CASSQLGQGGGYTF. CDR3 DNA: TGTGCCAGCAGCCAATTGGGACAGGGCGGTGGCTACACCTTC.